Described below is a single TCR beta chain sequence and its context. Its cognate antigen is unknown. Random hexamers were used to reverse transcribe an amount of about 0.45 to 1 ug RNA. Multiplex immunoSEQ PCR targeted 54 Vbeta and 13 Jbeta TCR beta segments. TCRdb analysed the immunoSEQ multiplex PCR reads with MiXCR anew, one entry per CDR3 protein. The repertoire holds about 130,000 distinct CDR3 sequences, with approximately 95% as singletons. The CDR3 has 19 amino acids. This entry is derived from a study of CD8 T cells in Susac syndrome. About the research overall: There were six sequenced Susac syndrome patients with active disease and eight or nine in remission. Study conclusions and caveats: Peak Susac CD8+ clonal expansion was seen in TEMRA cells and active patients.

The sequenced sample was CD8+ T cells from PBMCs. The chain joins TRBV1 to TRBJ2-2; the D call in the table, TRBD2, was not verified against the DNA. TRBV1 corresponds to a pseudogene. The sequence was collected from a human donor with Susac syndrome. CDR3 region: CTSAKLRRDYNRNTGELFF. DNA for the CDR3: TGCACCAGCGCCAAACTGAGACGGGACTACAACAGGAACACCGGGGAGCTGTTTTTT.